This TCR beta chain derives from a study of cytomegalovirus exposure and HLA in healthy donors. In the study overall: Later, an analysis reported that the 130 or so validation repertoires had used the same platform as the 500 to 750 first-cohort repertoires. Study results and limitations: Subsequent analysis of the approximately 110 validation repertoires found a tendency for first-cohort TCR clusters to co-occur. Most TCRs appeared rarely, but some public TCRs recurred in many donors. A few CMV-associated chains proved CMV antigen-specific in vitro.

Profiled with immunoSEQ multiplex PCR; TCRdb holds only in-frame clones, not every one. In the table there are 250,000 or so clones, about 90% of which are singletons. The ends were cut back, 3 bases at V and 4 bases at J, with 12 bases in the middle. The V gene's germline CDR1 is LNHDA and CDR2 SQIVND (reference sequence). CDR3 length equals 14 residues. Of note for this clone: What it recognizes is unknown.

The sample was PBMCs. This TCR was sampled from a man between 18 and 29 years old in good health and CMV-seropositive. The chain is built from TRBV19 and TRBJ1-2, with D perhaps TRBD1 (5 bases). CDR3 in DNA: TGTGCCAGTAGTATGGCCAGGGCTGGCTATGGCTACACCTTC. Its translation is CASSMARAGYGYTF.